The next 20 T cell receptor beta chains were all read from a single sample in a study of neoadjuvant anti-PD-1 for oral cavity cancer. Only in-frame clones appear in the TCRdb table, and some are missing; sequencing was by immunoSEQ multiplex PCR. The sample consists of approximately 74,000 clones, approximately 80% of them appearing once. This specimen consisted of PBMCs, obtained before nivolumab (anti-PD-1) treatment. The receptors were sampled from a person between 40 and 80 years old with oral cavity squamous cell carcinoma.

The chain recombines TRBV10-3 with TRBJ2-7; 9 bases align to TRBD2. Per the germline V gene, CDR1 is ENHRY and CDR2 is SYGVKD. The CDR3 length is 15 residues. V lost 4 bases to trimming and J lost 2 bases; unmatched junction nucleotides: 6. CDR3 in amino acids: CAISGGSGSTYEQYF. CDR3 bases: TGTGCCATCAGTGGGGGTAGCGGGAGCACCTACGAGCAGTACTTC.

CDR3 bases: TGCGCCAGCAGCTTGGTATCCGTAGCGGGTTCCTACAATGAGCAGTTCTTC. Protein product: CASSLVSVAGSYNEQFF. The rearrangement links TRBV5-1 to TRBJ2-1; 7 bases map to TRBD2. Per the germline V gene, CDR1 is SGHRS and CDR2 is YFSETQ. This CDR3 spans 17 amino acids. Losses at the gene ends were 0 bases for V and 1 base for J; bases not matched to a gene: 7.

V usage is TRBV7-8 and J usage is TRBJ2-7; 8 bases are shared with TRBD2. This CDR3 spans 15 amino acids. Looked up from germline, CDR1 is SGHVS and CDR2 is FQNEAQ. V shed 1 base and J 4 bases; nucleotides not matched to a gene: 6. The CDR3 nucleotides are TGTGCCAGCAGCTTAGAGGCGGGAGGAACGTACGAGCAGTACTTC. It specifies CASSLEAGGTYEQYF. Using reference TRBV7-8 and TRBJ2-7 for the parts outside the CDR3, the full variable domain is GAGVSQSPRYKVAKRGQDVALRCDPISGHVSLFWYQQALGQGPEFLTYFQNEAQLDKSGLPSDRFFAERPEGSVSTLKIQRTQQEDSAVYLCASSLEAGGTYEQYFGPGTRLTVT.

V and J are TRBV6-1 and TRBJ1-2, with 7 bases that match TRBD1. CDR3 size: 13 residues. Germline CDR1 MNHNS, CDR2 SASEGT. V trimming: 7 bases; J trimming: 5 bases; junction bases outside the gene matches: 7. The CDR3 DNA follows: TGTGCCAGCAAAGACAGGGTGGGGTATGGCTACACCTTC. This codes for CASKDRVGYGYTF.

The genes are TRBV2 and TRBJ2-7, with D possibly being TRBD1 (5 bases). The CDR3 is made up of 13 amino acids. The V end was cut by 3 bases, the J end by 0 bases, with 6 bases between. Per the germline V gene, CDR1 is SNHLY and CDR2 is FYNNEI. In nucleotides, the CDR3 is TGTGCCAGCAGTGAGGGGCTCTCCTACGAGCAGTACTTC. Translation gives CASSEGLSYEQYF. Full variable domain (rest looked up from reference TRBV2 and TRBJ2-7): EPEVTQTPSHQVTQMGQEVILRCVPISNHLYFYWYRQILGQKVEFLVSFYNNEISEKSEIFDDQFSVERPDGSNFTLKIRSTKLEDSAMYFCASSEGLSYEQYFGPGTRLTVT.

V gene TRBV5-1 combines with J gene TRBJ2-7, with 9 bases identical to TRBD1. The CDR3 length is 16 residues. In germline, CDR1 is SGHRS, CDR2 YFSETQ. V shed 1 base, J shed 2 bases, and the junction held 7 bases outside the gene matches. The CDR3 DNA reads TGCGCCAGCAGCTTGAACCCGGGACAGGGCCCCTACGAGCAGTACTTC. Its protein product is CASSLNPGQGPYEQYF.

The chain combines TRBV6-1 with TRBJ1-2, with D possibly TRBD1 on 5 matching bases. Between the trimmed V and J ends, which lost 1 base and 8 bases, there was a span of 14 bases. Germline V CDR1 and CDR2: MNHNS, SASEGT. The CDR3 is 14 amino acids. The CDR3 is CASSEEAAGMGYTF. CDR3 DNA: TGTGCCAGCAGTGAAGAGGCGGCAGGGATGGGCTACACCTTC.

The chain recombines TRBV30 with TRBJ2-2; maybe TRBD1 (5 bases). The CDR3 runs 16 residues. V was shortened by 3 bases and J by 0 bases, with 14 bases between the two germline ends. Germline V gene data show CDR1 as GTSNPN and CDR2 as SVGIG (reference sequence). CDR3 DNA: TGTGCCTGGAGGTCAGGGCCAACTTCGAACACCGGGGAGCTGTTTTTT. This encodes CAWRSGPTSNTGELFF.

A note on this clone: An end of the junction does not agree with germline; a read error may underlie this. The genes are TRBV19 and TRBJ2-6, with D unclear. This CDR3 is 17 amino acids long. Germline CDR1 is LNHDA and CDR2 is SQIVND (reference sequence). CDR3 sequence reads: CASSVDIFPSGANVLTF. The DNA for the CDR3 is TGTGCCAGTAGTGTAGACATTTTCCCCTCTGGGGCCAACGTCCTGACTTTC.

V gene TRBV6-5 combines with J gene TRBJ1-4; no clear D gene. V lost 7 bases and J 8 bases, leaving 17 bases between the germline ends. This CDR3 region has 14 residues. Germline CDR1 is MNHEY and CDR2 is SVGAGI. The CDR3 DNA follows: TGTGCCAGCAACTCGGAGGGAGTAGGAGAAAAACTGTTTTTT. This gives the protein CASNSEGVGEKLFF.

The chain couples TRBV9 to TRBJ1-3; D gene unclear. Germline V gene lookup returns CDR1 SGDLS and CDR2 YYNGEE. V shed 3 bases and J shed 0 bases, with 13 bases lying between them. The CDR3 extends over 16 amino acids. Written as DNA, the CDR3 is TGTGCCAGCAGCGAGGACCAACCTTCCTCTGGAAACACCATATATTTT. This translates into CASSEDQPSSGNTIYF.

The V call is TRBV15, the J call TRBJ2-3, with no clear D. From germline, CDR1 is LNHNV and CDR2 YYDKDF (reference sequence). The V gene lost 6 bases and the J gene lost 3 bases, with 10 bases spanning the gap. The CDR3 length is 13 residues. The DNA for the CDR3 is TGTGCCACCAGACTACCGACAACAGATACGCAGTATTTT. Residues: CATRLPTTDTQYF.

This sequence joins TRBV2 and TRBJ1-3; no definite D call. Germline V gene data show CDR1 as SNHLY and CDR2 as FYNNEI. V gave up 6 bases and J gave up 4 bases, with 7 bases separating them. This CDR3 has 12 amino acids. The CDR3 DNA reads TGTGCCAGCAGCGGCTCCGGAAACACCATATATTTT. Amino acid sequence: CASSGSGNTIYF. The full variable domain, with the rest looked up from reference TRBV2 and TRBJ1-3, is EPEVTQTPSHQVTQMGQEVILRCVPISNHLYFYWYRQILGQKVEFLVSFYNNEISEKSEIFDDQFSVERPDGSNFTLKIRSTKLEDSAMYFCASSGSGNTIYFGEGSWLTVV.

The rearrangement joins TRBV6-1 to TRBJ2-5, with D unclear. V was pared by 3 bases and J by 4 bases, with 9 bases between. This CDR3 comprises 13 residues. Germline loops: CDR1 MNHNS, CDR2 SASEGT. CDR3 loop: CASSELGLETQYF. DNA of the CDR3: TGTGCCAGCAGTGAGTTAGGGCTAGAGACCCAGTACTTC.

The chain couples TRBV7-6 to TRBJ1-4, with D perhaps matching TRBD1 (6 bases). The CDR3 sequence is 15 residues long. Germline V gives CDR1 SGHVS, CDR2 FNYEAQ. The V gene lost 0 bases and the J gene lost 1 base, with 6 bases spanning the gap. CDR3 bases: TGTGCCAGCAGCTTAGCAGGGGGAACTAATGAAAAACTGTTTTTT. This encodes CASSLAGGTNEKLFF.

The chain carries TRBV2 and TRBJ1-2; D gene uncertain. The germline CDR1 and CDR2 sequences are SNHLY and FYNNEI. Trimming pared 2 bases from V and 4 bases from J, leaving 8 bases between. CDR3 size: 13 residues. The CDR3 reads CASSESTSYGYTF. The CDR3 region has the DNA TGTGCCAGCAGTGAATCTACCAGCTATGGCTACACCTTC.

V usage is TRBV14 and J usage is TRBJ2-1, with D perhaps TRBD1 or TRBD2 (5 bases each). V was clipped by 8 bases and J by 9 bases, with 14 bases between them. Looked up from germline, CDR1 is SGHDN and CDR2 is FVKESK. The CDR3 extends over 12 amino acids. CDR3 bases: TGTGCCAGCTCACTAGGGGTCGGTGAGCAGTTCTTC. Translation gives CASSLGVGEQFF. Based on the CDR3 plus reference TRBV14 and TRBJ2-1, the full variable domain is EAGVTQFPSHSVIEKGQTVTLRCDPISGHDNLYWYRRVMGKEIKFLLHFVKESKQDESGMPNNRFLAERTGGTYSTLKVQPAELEDSGVYFCASSLGVGEQFFGPGTRLTVL.

The chain has TRBV19 and TRBJ2-5, with TRBD1 identical over 9 bases. The CDR3 extends over 15 amino acids. V dropped 6 bases and J dropped 5; count of bases not matched to a gene: 10. Germline-derived CDR1 and CDR2 are LNHDA and SQIVND (reference sequence). CDR3 residues: CASSPQTGGAETQYF. The CDR3 bases are TGTGCCAGTAGCCCCCAGACAGGGGGGGCGGAGACCCAGTACTTC.

V gene TRBV6-1 combines with J gene TRBJ1-3; D not certain. The length of the CDR3 is 13 residues. Germline lookup yields CDR1 MNHNS and CDR2 SASEGT. The V gene lost 8 bases and the J gene lost 0 bases, with 8 bases spanning the gap. This CDR3 reads CASPVNSGNTIYF. CDR3 coding DNA: TGTGCCAGCCCAGTAAACTCTGGAAACACCATATATTTT.

The V and J genes are TRBV19 and TRBJ1-5; 8 bases align to TRBD1. Trimming took 2 bases from V and 7 from J; bases not matched to a gene: 16. The CDR3 is made up of 18 amino acids. Germline V gene data show CDR1 as LNHDA and CDR2 as SQIVND (reference sequence). The CDR3 DNA reads TGTGCCAGTAGTATATCTCACAGGGGGTCAACACGCCGGCAGCCCCAGCATTTT. Translation: CASSISHRGSTRRQPQHF.